This T cell receptor beta chain was obtained from a study of blood T cell repertoires in COVID-19. Study-wide context: From the United States, Italy and Spain came samples of acute and convalescent COVID-19.

In its sample, this clone was seen once. Generated by immunoSEQ multiplex PCR, the TCRdb table keeps only in-frame clones and is missing some. The data show some 300,000 clones, around 87% seen once. Germline CDR1 is SEHNR and CDR2 is FQNEAQ (reference sequence). The CDR3 length is 14 residues. V was shortened by 3 bases and J by 0 bases, with 7 bases between the two germline ends. The chain uses TRBV7-9 and TRBJ2-3, with a weak D call TRBD1 (5 bases). This receptor was taken from a man in his late teens or twenties with active or convalescent COVID-19. The sample taken for sequencing was peripheral blood. The CDR3 DNA follows: TGTGCCAGCAGCTTCACAGGAAGCACAGATACGCAGTATTTT. Translation gives CASSFTGSTDTQYF.